These 27 T cell receptor beta chains originate from one sample sequenced in a study of blood T cell repertoires in COVID-19. Profiling relied on immunoSEQ multiplex PCR, and the TCRdb table lists in-frame clones only, not all of them. The table records just over 150,000 clones, 90% to 95% of them present only once. The sequencing sample was made of peripheral blood. These receptor sequences come from a woman between 50 and 59 years old with acute or convalescent COVID-19.

This clone was seen once. The V gene is TRBV7-6, the J gene TRBJ2-5; 14 bases match TRBD2. This CDR3 contains 18 residues. With 2 bases clipped from V and 4 bases from J, the junction kept 9 bases outside the gene matches. CDR1 and CDR2 (germline): SGHVS, FNYEAQ. CDR3 sequence: CASSLWGTSGSFGETQYF. CDR3 bases: TGTGCCAGCAGCTTATGGGGGACTAGCGGGAGTTTCGGAGAGACCCAGTACTTC.

This chain links TRBV6-6 with TRBJ1-2; D might be TRBD1 (6 bases). CDR3 length: 15 residues. Germline-derived CDR1 and CDR2 are MNHNY and SVGAGI (reference sequence). The V and J ends lost 5 bases and 1 base respectively, with 14 bases between them. Here the CDR3 reads CASSTQGYDNYGYTF. The CDR3 DNA reads TGTGCCAGCAGTACCCAGGGGTACGATAACTATGGCTACACCTTC.

This rearrangement joins TRBV7-2 to TRBJ2-1, with D possibly TRBD1 on 6 matching bases. CDR3 length: 13 amino acids. V was trimmed by 5 bases and J by 6 bases, leaving 11 bases between them. Germline V gene lookup returns CDR1 SGHTA and CDR2 FQGNSA. The DNA for the CDR3 is TGTGCCAGCAGCCTAAGGGGGAGCAATGAGCAGTTCTTC. Translated: CASSLRGSNEQFF. Full variable domain (rest looked up from reference TRBV7-2 and TRBJ2-1): GAGVSQSPSNKVTEKGKDVELRCDPISGHTALYWYRQSLGQGLEFLIYFQGNSAPDKSGLPSDRFSAERTGGSVSTLTIQRTQQEDSAVYLCASSLRGSNEQFFGPGTRLTVL.

The chain has TRBV12-1 and TRBJ2-7; the tabulated D call, TRBD2, remains unverified against the DNA. TRBV12-1 is given as a pseudogene. The CDR3 loop spans 15 amino acids. This chain's CDR3 is CASSFLTIPSYEQYF. The CDR3 nucleotides are TGTGCCAGCAGCTTTCTAACCATACCGTCCTACGAGCAGTACTTC.

The genes are TRBV21-1 and TRBJ1-1; the D segment call TRBD1 is taken from the table without a DNA check. TRBV21-1 is a pseudogene segment. The CDR3 covers 15 residues. CDR3 DNA: TGTGCCAGCAGCTCCAGGGGCGGTTTGAACACTGAAGCTTTCTTT. Translated, it gives CASSSRGGLNTEAFF.

V gene TRBV28 combines with J gene TRBJ2-2; 13 bases agree with TRBD2. CDR1 and CDR2 (germline): MDHEN, SYDVKM. The CDR3 length is 15 residues. Unmatched junction bases numbered 2, after V lost 4 bases and J lost 6 bases. The CDR3: CASSWGLAGPGELFF. Here the CDR3 DNA reads TGTGCCAGCAGTTGGGGACTAGCGGGACCCGGGGAGCTGTTTTTT.

This chain connects TRBV5-4 to TRBJ2-7; D perhaps matches TRBD2 (6 bases). Germline V gene sequence: CDR1 SGHNT, CDR2 YYREEE (reference sequence). V was pared by 2 bases and J by 3 bases, with 15 bases between. The CDR3 consists of 15 residues. The CDR3 sequence is CASSFGRGLDYEQYF. The DNA of the CDR3 is TGTGCCAGCAGCTTCGGGCGGGGTCTCGACTACGAGCAGTACTTC.

The genes are TRBV18 and TRBJ1-2; 10 nucleotides align to TRBD1. The trim removed 0 bases at V and 4 bases at J, leaving 8 bases unmatched. The CDR3 runs to 17 residues. Looked up from germline, CDR1 is KGHSH and CDR2 is LQKENI. CDR3 DNA sequence: TGTGCCAGCTCACCACCTCACTCCGGGACAGGGGTCTATGGCTACACCTTC. Translation gives CASSPPHSGTGVYGYTF.

The chain has TRBV27 and TRBJ2-5, with 8 bases matching TRBD2. V was clipped by 0 bases and J by 5 bases; unmatched bases: 8. CDR3 length equals 16 residues. Per germline, CDR1 MNHEY and CDR2 SMNVEV (reference sequence). CDR3 protein: CASSLSMGLEIETQYF. In DNA, the CDR3 is TGTGCCAGCAGTTTATCGATGGGACTAGAGATTGAGACCCAGTACTTC.

This clone appeared once. The chain combines TRBV5-1 with TRBJ1-5, with D hard to call. Trimming pared 4 bases from V and 0 bases from J, leaving 11 bases between. The CDR3 covers 15 residues. Germline values: CDR1 SGHRS, CDR2 YFSETQ. CDR3 nucleotides: TGCGCCAGCAGCGCCCCTGAGTATAGCAATCAGCCCCAGCATTTT. Amino acids: CASSAPEYSNQPQHF.

The chain has TRBV18 and TRBJ1-5; D perhaps matches TRBD1 (5 bases). V gave up 2 bases and J gave up 1 base, with 12 bases separating them. Looked up from germline, CDR1 is KGHSH and CDR2 is LQKENI. There are 16 residues in the CDR3. This CDR3 is CASSPGTGLSNQPQHF. DNA for the CDR3: TGTGCCAGCTCACCAGGTACAGGCCTCAGCAATCAGCCCCAGCATTTT.

This chain connects TRBV7-9 to TRBJ2-1, with 8 positions matching TRBD2. The CDR3 has 18 residues. Germline assignment: CDR1 SEHNR and CDR2 FQNEAQ (reference sequence). V shed 5 bases and J 1 base; nucleotides not matched to a gene: 13. The CDR3 region is CASSRSASGGPSYNEQFF. In nucleotides, the CDR3 is TGTGCCAGCAGCCGTTCCGCCAGCGGGGGCCCTTCCTACAATGAGCAGTTCTTC.

V is TRBV15 and J is TRBJ2-7; 7 positions match TRBD2. With 0 bases clipped from V and 2 bases from J, the junction kept 4 bases outside the gene matches. Germline CDR1 is LNHNV and CDR2 is YYDKDF (reference sequence). The length of the CDR3 is 15 residues. This CDR3 reads CATSRDRGEAYEQYF. CDR3 nucleotide sequence: TGTGCCACCAGCAGAGATCGGGGGGAGGCCTACGAGCAGTACTTC.

The CDR3 sequence: CSAPGGDGYTF. CDR3 DNA: TGCAGCGCACCGGGGGGTGATGGCTACACCTTC. The chain uses TRBV29-1 and TRBJ1-2, with a weak D call TRBD1 (5 bases). The CDR3 consists of 11 residues. Trimming took off 7 bases at V and 6 bases at J, with 12 bases between the two ends. Germline lookup yields CDR1 SQVTM and CDR2 ANQGSEA. The full variable domain, rest sourced from reference TRBV29-1 and TRBJ1-2, is SAVISQKPSRDICQRGTSLTIQCQVDSQVTMMFWYRQQPGQSLTLIATANQGSEATYESGFVIDKFPISRPNLTFSTLTVSNMSPEDSSIYLCSAPGGDGYTFGSGTRLTVV.

This clone appeared once. The chain recombines TRBV6-5 with TRBJ2-7; 8 positions agree with TRBD2. Germline V CDR1 and CDR2: MNHEY, SVGAGI. Trimming cost V 8 bases and J 4 bases; bases outside gene matches: 10. The CDR3 is made up of 14 amino acids. DNA of the CDR3: TGTGCCAGCGGTCCCGGGGGGGAAGCATACGAGCAGTACTTC. Translated, it gives CASGPGGEAYEQYF.

V is TRBV28 and J is TRBJ1-1, with D maybe TRBD1 (6 bases). CDR1 and CDR2 from the germline V gene are MDHEN and SYDVKM. The CDR3 spans 14 residues. V was shortened by 5 bases and J by 5 bases, with 15 bases between the two germline ends. CDR3 in amino acids: CASSQARGSTEAFF. The CDR3 region has the DNA TGTGCCAGCAGTCAAGCCAGGGGAAGTACTGAAGCTTTCTTT.

CDR3 in DNA: TGCGCCAGCAGCCAAGATGAGGGAGAGACCCAGTACTTC. Translating it yields CASSQDEGETQYF. The gene calls are TRBV4-3 and TRBJ2-5; D is possibly TRBD2 (5 bases). Trimming left V 0 bases short and J 4 bases short, with 6 bases between. The germline gives CDR1 LGHNA, CDR2 YSLEER. The CDR3 sequence is 13 residues long.

This sequence joins TRBV10-1 and TRBJ2-1, with a possible D match to TRBD2 (5 bases). V was clipped by 3 bases and J by 9 bases, with 18 bases between them. Looked up from germline, CDR1 is WNHNN and CDR2 is SYGVQD (reference sequence). This CDR3 has 15 amino acids. As DNA, the CDR3 is TGCGCCAGCAGTGACCTAGGACGGCTCGGAGGTGAGCAGTTCTTC. This gives the protein CASSDLGRLGGEQFF.

V gene TRBV6-2 or TRBV6-3 combines with J gene TRBJ2-1, with 7 nucleotides matching TRBD2. The CDR3 loop spans 16 amino acids. V was clipped by 0 bases and J by 8 bases; unmatched bases: 10. The germline V gene has CDR1 MNHEY and CDR2 SVGEGT. In DNA, the CDR3 is TGTGCCAGCAGTTACTCCTCGACTAGCCTTTGGGATGAGCAGTTCTTC. This translates into CASSYSSTSLWDEQFF.

The chain joins TRBV5-1 to TRBJ1-2; tentative D call: TRBD1 (5 bases). Germline V CDR1 and CDR2: SGHRS, YFSETQ. Trimming shortened V by 2 bases and J by 6 bases, and 11 bases separated the two germline ends. The CDR3 sequence is 13 residues long. The CDR3 region has the DNA TGCGCCAGCAGCTTAAGTTGGGGGGATGGCTACACCTTC. Translation: CASSLSWGDGYTF.

J is TRBJ1-1 and V is TRBV19; perhaps TRBD1 as D (5 bases). The V end lost 1 base, the J end lost 6 bases, and 6 bases lay between the germline ends. Looked up from germline, CDR1 is LNHDA and CDR2 is SQIVND (reference sequence). The CDR3 totals 12 residues. The CDR3 DNA is TGTGCCAGTAGTATAGGGGGGGCTGAAGCTTTCTTT. Its translation: CASSIGGAEAFF.

This CDR3 is CASSATAGRVTEAFF. In DNA, the CDR3 is TGTGCCAGCAGCGCCACAGCGGGGAGGGTCACTGAAGCTTTCTTT. J is TRBJ1-1 and V is TRBV9; the D is unclear. Trimming took 3 bases from V and 4 from J, leaving 16 bases between them. The CDR3 is 15 amino acids. Germline loops: CDR1 SGDLS, CDR2 YYNGEE.

The chain employs TRBV6-5 and TRBJ1-2; D might be TRBD1 (5 bases). This CDR3 region has 13 residues. V was trimmed by 6 bases and J by 6 bases, leaving 14 bases between them. Per germline, CDR1 MNHEY and CDR2 SVGAGI. The CDR3 loop reads CASRVGAGNGYTF. In DNA, the CDR3 is TGTGCCAGCAGAGTTGGGGCAGGGAATGGCTACACCTTC.

This chain joins TRBV2 and TRBJ2-1, with 8 bases identical to TRBD2. The length of the CDR3 is 13 residues. V trimming: 2 bases; J trimming: 8 bases; junction bases outside the gene matches: 2. CDR1 and CDR2 (germline): SNHLY, FYNNEI. CDR3 DNA sequence: TGTGCCAGCAGTGAATCCGGGGGGGATGAGCAGTTCTTC. The encoded protein is CASSESGGDEQFF.

CDR3 nucleotides: TGTGCCAGCTCACCGCTAGACTACACGGATACGCAGTATTTT. It translates to CASSPLDYTDTQYF. J is TRBJ2-3 and V is TRBV18, with D possibly TRBD2 on 5 matching bases. The length of the CDR3 is 14 residues. Trimming removed 3 bases from V and 6 bases from J, with 13 bases in between. The germline gives CDR1 KGHSH, CDR2 LQKENI. Together with reference TRBV18 and TRBJ2-3, the CDR3 gives the full variable domain: NAGVMQNPRHLVRRRGQEARLRCSPMKGHSHVYWYRQLPEEGLKFMVYLQKENIIDESGMPKERFSAEFPKEGPSILRIQQVVRGDSAAYFCASSPLDYTDTQYFGPGTRLTVL.

This chain connects TRBV30 to TRBJ1-1; 7 bases are a match to TRBD1. The germline V gene encodes CDR1 GTSNPN and CDR2 SVGIG (reference sequence). V was clipped by 2 bases and J by 5 bases; unmatched bases: 8. The CDR3 loop spans 14 amino acids. CDR3 coding DNA: TGTGCCTGGAGTCAAGGGGGCGCGGGGACTGAAGCTTTCTTT. Amino acid sequence: CAWSQGGAGTEAFF.

The chain has TRBV19 and TRBJ1-3; TRBD1 matches 9 bases. Germline CDR1 LNHDA, CDR2 SQIVND (reference sequence). This CDR3 region has 16 residues. The ends lost 9 bases at V and 4 bases at J; junction bases unmatched: 13. The CDR3 loop is CASSTQQGATGNTIYF. CDR3 nucleotide sequence: TGTGCCAGCTCGACGCAACAGGGGGCGACGGGAAACACCATATATTTT.